A single sample gave rise to the 24 T cell receptor beta chains below, sequenced in a study of blood T cell repertoires in COVID-19. Sequencing was performed with immunoSEQ multiplex PCR; in TCRdb, only in-frame clones are kept and a portion is missing. The sample includes some 230,000 clones, about 86% of them seen just once. The sequenced material came from peripheral blood. Source of these receptors: a woman under 40 who had recovered from COVID-19.

The chain links TRBV5-4 to TRBJ1-6, with TRBD1 identical over 11 bases. From germline, CDR1 is SGHNT and CDR2 YYREEE (reference sequence). The CDR3 sequence is 16 residues long. J gave up 6 bases and V 4 bases, and 6 bases lay outside the gene matches. The CDR3 DNA is TGTGCCAGCAGCATTGGACAGGGGGCAGGTAATTCACCCCTCCACTTT. Translated, it gives CASSIGQGAGNSPLHF.

The chain combines TRBV2 with TRBJ2-2; tentatively, D is TRBD1 (6 bases). V was cut by 7 bases and J by 1 base, with 7 bases left in between. Germline-derived CDR1 and CDR2 are SNHLY and FYNNEI. The CDR3 is 13 amino acids. The CDR3 loop reads CASNRVNTGELFF. In nucleotides, the CDR3 is TGTGCCAGCAACAGGGTGAACACCGGGGAGCTGTTTTTT.

The gene calls are TRBV6-5 and TRBJ2-7, with 8 positions matching TRBD2. Unmatched junction bases numbered 10, after V lost 5 bases and J lost 4 bases. CDR1 MNHEY and CDR2 SVGAGI come from the germline V gene. CDR3 length equals 15 residues. CDR3 nucleotides: TGTGCCAGCAGTAAACCAGCGGGAGCTCTTTACGAGCAGTACTTC. It yields the protein CASSKPAGALYEQYF.

This clone has ten or more counts. The V call is TRBV28, the J call TRBJ1-5; D gene ambiguous. V dropped 2 bases and J dropped 6 bases, with 14 bases sitting between them. CDR3 length: 15 residues. The V gene's germline CDR1 is MDHEN and CDR2 SYDVKM. CDR3 residues: CASSLPSGISQPQHF. The CDR3 DNA follows: TGTGCCAGCAGTTTACCGTCCGGGATTAGTCAGCCCCAGCATTTT.

The V call is TRBV11-2, the J call TRBJ1-1; D is possibly TRBD1 (6 bases). Germline CDR1 is SGHAT and CDR2 is FQNNGV. The CDR3 is made up of 13 amino acids. Between the trimmed V and J ends, which lost 5 bases and 6 bases, there was a span of 13 bases. Written as DNA, the CDR3 is TGTGCCAGCAGCACCCGGACAGACTCTGAAGCTTTCTTT. It yields the protein CASSTRTDSEAFF.

The V and J genes are TRBV10-3 and TRBJ2-2; D is undetermined. From germline, CDR1 is ENHRY and CDR2 SYGVKD. V shed 2 bases and J shed 3 bases, with 10 bases lying between them. This CDR3 has 15 amino acids. The chain's CDR3 is CAISEIRPDTGELFF. The CDR3 DNA reads TGTGCCATCAGTGAGATCAGGCCCGACACCGGGGAGCTGTTTTTT.

This CDR3 is CASSVAGLAYNEQFF. CDR3 DNA sequence: TGTGCCAGCAGCGTAGCGGGACTAGCTTACAATGAGCAGTTCTTC. This chain joins TRBV9 and TRBJ2-1; 9 positions agree with TRBD2. There are 15 residues in the CDR3. Trimming took 0 bases from V and 4 from J; bases not matched to a gene: 2. The germline gives CDR1 SGDLS, CDR2 YYNGEE.

The chain recombines TRBV3-1 (or the pseudogene TRBV3-2) with TRBJ2-1; 8 nucleotides align to TRBD2. V lost 0 bases and J lost 1; bases outside the gene matches: 8. CDR3 length: 18 residues. Germline assignment: CDR1 LGHDT and CDR2 YNNKEL (reference sequence). The CDR3 DNA reads TGTGCCAGCAGCCAAGATCCTAGCGGGCGACTTTCCTACAATGAGCAGTTCTTC. Its protein is CASSQDPSGRLSYNEQFF.

This clone was counted once. The V call is TRBV5-5, the J call TRBJ2-1, with 9 bases that match TRBD2. This CDR3 contains 17 residues. The V gene end was trimmed by 2 bases and the J gene end by 2 bases; junction bases not matched to a gene: 8. Germline V gene sequence: CDR1 SGHKS, CDR2 YYEKEE (reference sequence). The CDR3 DNA follows: TGTGCCAGCAGCTTCGTGGTAGCGGGAGAACCCTACAATGAGCAGTTCTTC. Its protein product is CASSFVVAGEPYNEQFF.

This chain uses TRBV28 with TRBJ2-5; TRBD2 agrees at 10 bases. The V segment lost 5 bases and the J segment 5 bases; nucleotides outside the gene matches: 11. The germline V gene has CDR1 MDHEN and CDR2 SYDVKM. The CDR3 sequence is 16 residues long. The CDR3 DNA sequence: TGTGCCAGCAGTGAGGCTAGCGGGAGTGTAGGGGAGACCCAGTACTTC. Encoded protein: CASSEASGSVGETQYF.

This rearrangement joins TRBV6-5 to TRBJ2-1; perhaps TRBD2 as D (5 bases). The CDR3 loop spans 16 amino acids. CDR1 MNHEY and CDR2 SVGAGI come from the germline V gene. V lost 0 bases, J lost 2 bases, and 11 bases lay in between. In DNA, the CDR3 is TGTGCCAGCAGTTACTCGATGGGAGTGGCCTACAATGAGCAGTTCTTC. Translating it yields CASSYSMGVAYNEQFF.

The rearrangement joins TRBV4-2 to TRBJ2-3, with D tentatively TRBD1 (6 bases). V lost 1 base to trimming and J lost 2 bases, with 10 bases between them. Germline CDR1 and CDR2: LGHNA and YNFKEQ. The length of the CDR3 is 15 residues. CDR3 coding DNA: TGTGCCAGCAGCCAAGTGGACAGAGACACAGATACGCAGTATTTT. It codes for CASSQVDRDTDTQYF.

The CDR3 sequence: CASSSTGTKNYGYTF. The CDR3 DNA is TGTGCCAGCAGTTCCACCGGGACAAAAAACTATGGCTACACCTTC. The chain employs TRBV28 and TRBJ1-2, with a tentative D call TRBD1 (6 bases). The V gene's germline CDR1 is MDHEN and CDR2 SYDVKM. This CDR3 has 15 amino acids. The V and J ends lost 4 bases and 2 bases respectively, with 14 bases between them.

The chain is built from TRBV5-1 and TRBJ2-2; the match to TRBD2 covers 7 bases. Germline CDR1 SGHRS, CDR2 YFSETQ. The V and J ends lost 1 base and 6 bases, in that order; junction bases with no gene match: 9. The CDR3 extends over 16 amino acids. Written as DNA, the CDR3 is TGCGCCAGCAGCTTGTACGGCGGGAGTACCTCCGGGGAGCTGTTTTTT. Protein product: CASSLYGGSTSGELFF.

The rearrangement links TRBV5-6 to TRBJ2-7; D might be TRBD2 (5 bases). This CDR3 has 14 residues. Germline CDR1 SGHDT, CDR2 YYEEEE. Trimming stripped 2 bases from V and 0 bases from J, with 9 bases between. CDR3 DNA: TGTGCCAGCAGCTTCGGACTCACCTCCTACGAGCAGTACTTC. Translated, it gives CASSFGLTSYEQYF.

The gene calls are TRBV30 and TRBJ1-1, with D unresolved. The CDR3 has 11 residues. CDR1 and CDR2 from the germline V gene are GTSNPN and SVGIG (reference sequence). The V end was cut by 0 bases, the J end by 8 bases, with 7 bases between. As DNA, the CDR3 is TGTGCCTGGAGTGTACGCGGAGAAGCTTTCTTT. It yields the protein CAWSVRGEAFF. Drawing the rest from reference TRBV30 and TRBJ1-1, the complete variable domain is SQTIHQWPATLVQPVGSPLSLECTVEGTSNPNLYWYRQAAGRGLQLLFYSVGIGQISSEVPQNLSASRPQDRQFILSSKKLLLSDSGFYLCAWSVRGEAFFGQGTRLTVV.

The J gene is TRBJ2-2, the V gene TRBV10-3, with 8 bases aligning to TRBD1. Trimming took 0 bases from V and 7 from J; bases not matched to a gene: 19. The CDR3 contains 20 residues. Looked up from germline, CDR1 is ENHRY and CDR2 is SYGVKD. CDR3 in DNA: TGTGCCATCAGTGAGTCGAATTTGAAAAGAGACAGGGGACTTTTCGGGGAGCTGTTTTTT. Translation gives CAISESNLKRDRGLFGELFF.

The chain recombines TRBV19 with TRBJ1-5; D is uncertain. The V gene lost 5 bases and the J gene lost 0 bases, with 14 bases spanning the gap. Looked up from germline, CDR1 is LNHDA and CDR2 is SQIVND (reference sequence). This CDR3 is 16 amino acids long. The CDR3: CASSLGLFYSNQPQHF. The CDR3 coding sequence is TGTGCCAGTAGTCTTGGTCTATTTTATAGCAATCAGCCCCAGCATTTT.

This clone was seen just once. This chain links TRBV29-1 with TRBJ2-1; TRBD2 agrees at 8 bases. There are 14 residues in the CDR3. The germline gives CDR1 SQVTM, CDR2 ANQGSEA. V trimming: 7 bases; J trimming: 4 bases; junction bases outside the gene matches: 9. The CDR3 loop is CSAEALAVYNEQFF. CDR3 sequence (DNA): TGCAGCGCCGAGGCACTAGCGGTATACAATGAGCAGTTCTTC.

This chain connects TRBV18 to TRBJ1-3; D is unresolved. The CDR3 consists of 16 residues. Germline V gene sequence: CDR1 KGHSH, CDR2 LQKENI. V was cut by 0 bases and J by 1 base, with 10 bases left in between. CDR3 loop: CASSPPIAGSGNTIYF. The CDR3 nucleotides are TGTGCCAGCTCACCACCGATCGCGGGGTCTGGAAACACCATATATTTT.

The rearrangement joins TRBV12-3 or TRBV12-4 to TRBJ1-2, with D hard to call. The CDR3 runs to 12 residues. The V gene lost 5 bases and the J gene lost 3 bases, with 7 bases spanning the gap. This CDR3 is CASSGGHYGYTF. The CDR3 nucleotides read TGTGCCAGCAGTGGCGGGCACTATGGCTACACCTTC.

The CDR3: CASSLGGTGQIYGYTF. The CDR3 DNA follows: TGCGCCAGCAGCCTAGGGGGAACGGGACAGATATATGGCTACACCTTC. This chain uses TRBV5-1 with TRBJ1-2, with TRBD1 matching 7 bases. The length of the CDR3 is 16 residues. Germline V gene sequence: CDR1 SGHRS, CDR2 YFSETQ. V shed 4 bases and J 5 bases; nucleotides not matched to a gene: 14.

V is TRBV7-9 and J is TRBJ1-4; D gene unclear. V was shortened by 6 bases and J by 6 bases, with 11 bases between the two germline ends. CDR1 is SEHNR and CDR2 is FQNEAQ in the germline V gene (reference sequence). The CDR3 runs to 13 residues. This chain's CDR3 is CASRGGGYEKLFF. In nucleotides, the CDR3 is TGTGCCAGCAGGGGCGGAGGGTATGAAAAACTGTTTTTT.

The chain is built from TRBV6-5 and TRBJ2-2; D is possibly TRBD2 (5 bases). Per germline, CDR1 MNHEY and CDR2 SVGAGI. V gave up 2 bases and J gave up 0 bases, with 7 bases separating them. The CDR3 contains 15 residues. The DNA of the CDR3 is TGTGCCAGCAGTTACGGCGGGCCGAACACCGGGGAGCTGTTTTTT. Its protein is CASSYGGPNTGELFF.